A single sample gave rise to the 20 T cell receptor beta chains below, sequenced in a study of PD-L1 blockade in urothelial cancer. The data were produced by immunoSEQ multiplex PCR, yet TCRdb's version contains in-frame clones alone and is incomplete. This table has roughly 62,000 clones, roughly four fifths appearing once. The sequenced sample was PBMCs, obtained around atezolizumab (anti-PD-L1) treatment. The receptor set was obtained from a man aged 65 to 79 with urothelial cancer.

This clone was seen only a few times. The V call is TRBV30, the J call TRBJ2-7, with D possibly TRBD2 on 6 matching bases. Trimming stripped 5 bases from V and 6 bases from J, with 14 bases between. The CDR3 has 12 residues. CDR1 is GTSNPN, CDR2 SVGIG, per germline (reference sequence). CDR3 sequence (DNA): TGTGCCTGGGACGGTAGGGGAGGCGAGCAGTACTTC. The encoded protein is CAWDGRGGEQYF.

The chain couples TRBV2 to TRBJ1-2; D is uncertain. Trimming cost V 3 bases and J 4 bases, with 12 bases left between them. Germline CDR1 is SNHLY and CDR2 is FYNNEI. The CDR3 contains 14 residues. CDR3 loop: CASSENGQFYGYTF. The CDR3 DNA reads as TGTGCCAGCAGTGAGAATGGCCAGTTCTATGGCTACACCTTC.

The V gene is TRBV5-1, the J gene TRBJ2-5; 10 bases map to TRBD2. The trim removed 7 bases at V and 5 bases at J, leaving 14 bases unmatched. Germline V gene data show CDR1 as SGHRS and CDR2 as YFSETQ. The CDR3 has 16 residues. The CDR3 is CASGLTGTSAAETQYF. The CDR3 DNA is TGCGCCAGCGGGCTAACCGGGACTAGCGCGGCGGAGACCCAGTACTTC.

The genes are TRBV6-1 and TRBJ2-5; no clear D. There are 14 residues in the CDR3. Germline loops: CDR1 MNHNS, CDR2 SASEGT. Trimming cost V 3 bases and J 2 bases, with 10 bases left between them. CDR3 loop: CASSDFNRQETQYF. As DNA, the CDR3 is TGTGCCAGCAGTGATTTTAACAGACAAGAGACCCAGTACTTC.

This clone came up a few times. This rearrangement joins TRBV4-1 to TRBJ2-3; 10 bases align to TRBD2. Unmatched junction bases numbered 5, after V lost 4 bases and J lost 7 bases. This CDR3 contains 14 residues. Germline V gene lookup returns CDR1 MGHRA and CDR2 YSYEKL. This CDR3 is CASSPTSGLNTQYF. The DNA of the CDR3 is TGCGCCAGCAGCCCGACTAGCGGGCTAAATACGCAGTATTTT.

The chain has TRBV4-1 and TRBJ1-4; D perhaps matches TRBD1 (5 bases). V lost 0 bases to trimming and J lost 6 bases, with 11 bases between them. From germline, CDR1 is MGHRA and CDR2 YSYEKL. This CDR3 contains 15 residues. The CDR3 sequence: CASSQDQGGDEKLFF. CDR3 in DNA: TGCGCCAGCAGCCAAGATCAGGGAGGGGATGAAAAACTGTTTTTT.

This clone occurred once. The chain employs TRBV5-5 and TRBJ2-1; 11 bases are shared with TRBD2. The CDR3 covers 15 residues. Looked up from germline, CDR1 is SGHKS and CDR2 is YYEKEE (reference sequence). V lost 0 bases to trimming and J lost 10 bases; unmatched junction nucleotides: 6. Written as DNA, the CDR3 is TGTGCCAGCAGCTTGGGTCCTAGCGGGAGGCCCGAGCAGTTCTTC. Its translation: CASSLGPSGRPEQFF.

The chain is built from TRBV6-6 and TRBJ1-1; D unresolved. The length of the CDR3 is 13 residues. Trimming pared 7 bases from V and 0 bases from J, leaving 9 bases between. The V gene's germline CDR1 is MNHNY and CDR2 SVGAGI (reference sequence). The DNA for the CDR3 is TGTGCCAGCATTTCACATTTGAACACTGAAGCTTTCTTT. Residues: CASISHLNTEAFF.

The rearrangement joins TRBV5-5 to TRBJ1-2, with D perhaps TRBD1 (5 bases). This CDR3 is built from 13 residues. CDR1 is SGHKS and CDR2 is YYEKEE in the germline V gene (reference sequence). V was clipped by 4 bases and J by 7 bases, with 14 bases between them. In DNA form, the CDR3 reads TGTGCCAGCAGCCCCGACAGTTCCCGTGGCTACACCTTC. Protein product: CASSPDSSRGYTF.

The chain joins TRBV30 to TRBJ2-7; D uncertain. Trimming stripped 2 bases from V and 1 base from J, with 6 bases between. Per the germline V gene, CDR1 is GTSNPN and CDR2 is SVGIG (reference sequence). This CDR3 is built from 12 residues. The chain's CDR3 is CAWSQVSYEQYF. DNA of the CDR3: TGTGCCTGGAGTCAGGTGTCCTACGAGCAGTACTTC.

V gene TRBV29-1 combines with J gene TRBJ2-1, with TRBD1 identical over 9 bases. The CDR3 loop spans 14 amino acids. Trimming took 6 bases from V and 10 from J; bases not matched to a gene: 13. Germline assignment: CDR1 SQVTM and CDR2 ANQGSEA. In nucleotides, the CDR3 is TGCAGCGTCCGCGGACAGGGGCTTACAATGGAGCAGTTCTTC. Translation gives CSVRGQGLTMEQFF.

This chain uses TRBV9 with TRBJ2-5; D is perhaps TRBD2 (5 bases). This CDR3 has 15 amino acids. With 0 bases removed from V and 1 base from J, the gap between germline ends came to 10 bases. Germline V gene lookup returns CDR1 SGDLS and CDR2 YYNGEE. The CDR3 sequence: CASSVGVATQETQYF. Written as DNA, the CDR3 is TGTGCCAGCAGCGTAGGAGTAGCGACCCAAGAGACCCAGTACTTC.

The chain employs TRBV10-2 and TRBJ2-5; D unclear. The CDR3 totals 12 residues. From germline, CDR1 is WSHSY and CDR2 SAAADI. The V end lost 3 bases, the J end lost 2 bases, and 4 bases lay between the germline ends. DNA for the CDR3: TGCGCCAGCAGTGAACTACAAGAGACCCAGTACTTC. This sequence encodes CASSELQETQYF.

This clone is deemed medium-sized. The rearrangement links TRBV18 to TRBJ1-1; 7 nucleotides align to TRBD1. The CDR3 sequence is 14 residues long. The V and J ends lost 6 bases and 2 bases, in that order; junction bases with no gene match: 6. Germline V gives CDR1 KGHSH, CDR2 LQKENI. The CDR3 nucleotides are TGTGCCAGCTCTCGACAGGGAACAAACACTGAAGCTTTCTTT. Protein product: CASSRQGTNTEAFF.

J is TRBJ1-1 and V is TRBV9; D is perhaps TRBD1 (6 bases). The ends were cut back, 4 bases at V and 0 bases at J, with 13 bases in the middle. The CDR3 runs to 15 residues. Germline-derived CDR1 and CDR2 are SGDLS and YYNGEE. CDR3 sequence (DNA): TGTGCCAGCAGCCCCACCGACAGGATGAACACTGAAGCTTTCTTT. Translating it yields CASSPTDRMNTEAFF. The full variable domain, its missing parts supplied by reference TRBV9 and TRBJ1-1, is DSGVTQTPKHLITATGQRVTLRCSPRSGDLSVYWYQQSLDQGLQFLIQYYNGEERAKGNILERFSAQQFPDLHSELNLSSLELGDSALYFCASSPTDRMNTEAFFGQGTRLTVV.

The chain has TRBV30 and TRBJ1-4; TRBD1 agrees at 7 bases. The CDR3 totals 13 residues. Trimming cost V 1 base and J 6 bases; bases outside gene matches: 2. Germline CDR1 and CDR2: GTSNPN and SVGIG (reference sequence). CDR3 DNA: TGTGCCTGGAGTGAGACAGGGTATGAAAAACTGTTTTTT. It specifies CAWSETGYEKLFF.

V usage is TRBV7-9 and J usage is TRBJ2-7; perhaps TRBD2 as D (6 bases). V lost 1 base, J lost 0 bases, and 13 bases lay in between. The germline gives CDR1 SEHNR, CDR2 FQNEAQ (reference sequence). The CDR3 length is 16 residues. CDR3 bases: TGTGCCAGCAGCTTAGGGGGTAGCGGCTTCTCCTACGAGCAGTACTTC. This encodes CASSLGGSGFSYEQYF.

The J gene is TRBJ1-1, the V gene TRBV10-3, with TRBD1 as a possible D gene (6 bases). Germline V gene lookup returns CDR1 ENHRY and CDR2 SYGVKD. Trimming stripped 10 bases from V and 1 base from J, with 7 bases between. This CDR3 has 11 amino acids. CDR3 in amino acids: CATQGNTEAFF. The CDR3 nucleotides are TGTGCCACACAGGGGAACACTGAAGCTTTCTTT.

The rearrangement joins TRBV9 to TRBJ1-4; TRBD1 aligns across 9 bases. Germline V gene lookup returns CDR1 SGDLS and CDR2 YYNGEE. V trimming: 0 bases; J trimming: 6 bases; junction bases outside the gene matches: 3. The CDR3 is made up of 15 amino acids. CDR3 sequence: CASSVGTGGHEKLFF. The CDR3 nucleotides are TGTGCCAGCAGCGTAGGCACAGGGGGCCATGAAAAACTGTTTTTT.

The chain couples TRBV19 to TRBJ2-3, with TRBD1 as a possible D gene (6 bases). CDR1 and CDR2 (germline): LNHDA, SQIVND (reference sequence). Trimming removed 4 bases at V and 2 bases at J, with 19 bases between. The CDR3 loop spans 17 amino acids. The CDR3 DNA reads TGTGCCAGTAGTAGGAGGCCCGTGGGGACAATCACAGATACGCAGTATTTT. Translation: CASSRRPVGTITDTQYF.